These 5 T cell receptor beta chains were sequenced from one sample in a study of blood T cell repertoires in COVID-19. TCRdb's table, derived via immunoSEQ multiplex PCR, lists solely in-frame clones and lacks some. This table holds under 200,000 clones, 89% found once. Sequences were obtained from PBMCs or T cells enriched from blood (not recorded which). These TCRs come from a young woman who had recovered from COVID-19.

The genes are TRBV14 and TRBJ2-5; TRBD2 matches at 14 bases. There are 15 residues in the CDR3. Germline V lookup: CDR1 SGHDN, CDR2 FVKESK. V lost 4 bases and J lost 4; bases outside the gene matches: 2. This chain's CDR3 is CASSLGLAGAETQYF. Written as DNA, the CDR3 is TGTGCCAGCAGCCTGGGACTAGCGGGAGCAGAGACCCAGTACTTC. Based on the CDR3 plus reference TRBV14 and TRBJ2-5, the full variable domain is EAGVTQFPSHSVIEKGQTVTLRCDPISGHDNLYWYRRVMGKEIKFLLHFVKESKQDESGMPNNRFLAERTGGTYSTLKVQPAELEDSGVYFCASSLGLAGAETQYFGPGTRLLVL.

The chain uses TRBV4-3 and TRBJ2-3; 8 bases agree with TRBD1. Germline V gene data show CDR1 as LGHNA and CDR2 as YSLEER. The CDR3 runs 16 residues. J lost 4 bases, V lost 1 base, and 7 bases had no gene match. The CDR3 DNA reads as TGCGCCAGCAGCCAAGGGGACAGGACGGGTGCAGATACGCAGTATTTT. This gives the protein CASSQGDRTGADTQYF.

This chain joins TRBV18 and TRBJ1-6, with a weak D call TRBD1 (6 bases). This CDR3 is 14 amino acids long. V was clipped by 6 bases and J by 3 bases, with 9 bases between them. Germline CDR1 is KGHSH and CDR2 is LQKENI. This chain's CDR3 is CASSLQGYNSPLHF. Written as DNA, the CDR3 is TGTGCCAGCTCCTTACAGGGCTATAATTCACCCCTCCACTTT.

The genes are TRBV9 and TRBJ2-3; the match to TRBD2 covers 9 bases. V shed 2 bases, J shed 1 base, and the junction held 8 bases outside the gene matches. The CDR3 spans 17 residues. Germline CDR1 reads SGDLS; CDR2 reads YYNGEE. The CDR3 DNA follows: TGTGCCAGCAGCGTGATTCGCGGGAGGGTGGGCACAGATACGCAGTATTTT. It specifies CASSVIRGRVGTDTQYF.

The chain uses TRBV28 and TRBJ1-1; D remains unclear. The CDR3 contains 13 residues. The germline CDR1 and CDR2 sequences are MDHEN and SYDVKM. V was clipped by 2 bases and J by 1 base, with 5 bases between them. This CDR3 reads CASSLVGNTEAFF. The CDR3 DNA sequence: TGTGCCAGCAGTTTAGTCGGGAACACTGAAGCTTTCTTT. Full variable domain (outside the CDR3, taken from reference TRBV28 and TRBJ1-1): DVKVTQSSRYLVKRTGEKVFLECVQDMDHENMFWYRQDPGLGLRLIYFSYDVKMKEKGDIPEGYSVSREKKERFSLILESASTNQTSMYLCASSLVGNTEAFFGQGTRLTVV.